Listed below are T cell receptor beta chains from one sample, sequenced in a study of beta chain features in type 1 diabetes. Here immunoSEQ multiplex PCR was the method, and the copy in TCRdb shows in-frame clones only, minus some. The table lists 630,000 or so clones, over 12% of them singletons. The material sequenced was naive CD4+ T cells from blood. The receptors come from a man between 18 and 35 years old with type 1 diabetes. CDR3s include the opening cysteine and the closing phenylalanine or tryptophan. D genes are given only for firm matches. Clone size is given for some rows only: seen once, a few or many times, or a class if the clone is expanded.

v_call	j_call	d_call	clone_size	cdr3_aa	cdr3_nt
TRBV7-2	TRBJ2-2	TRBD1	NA	CASSPINRGGELFF	TGTGCCAGCAGCCCGATTAACAGGGGCGGGGAGCTGTTTTTT
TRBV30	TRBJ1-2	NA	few	CAWRVSGVYYGYTF	TGTGCCTGGAGGGTCTCAGGGGTTTACTATGGCTACACCTTC
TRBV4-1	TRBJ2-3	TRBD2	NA	CASSQDYIASGRKGNTQYF	TGCGCCAGCAGCCAAGATTATATAGCTAGCGGGAGGAAAGGGAATACGCAGTATTTT
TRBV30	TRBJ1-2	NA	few	CAAQMTGAYGYTF	TGTGCCGCCCAGATGACAGGCGCATATGGCTACACCTTC
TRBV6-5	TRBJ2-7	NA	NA	CASSPPPVGVYEQYF	TGTGCCAGCAGCCCACCGCCAGTAGGGGTCTACGAGCAGTACTTC
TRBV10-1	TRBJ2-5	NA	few	CASSDRDFETQYF	TGCGCCAGCAGTGACCGGGACTTCGAGACCCAGTACTTC
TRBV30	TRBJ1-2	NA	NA	CAWSTGYYGYTF	TGTGCCTGGAGTACAGGGTACTATGGCTACACCTTC
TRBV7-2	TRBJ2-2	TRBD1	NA	CASSLQGANAGELFF	TGTGCCAGCAGCTTACAGGGGGCTAACGCCGGGGAGCTGTTTTTT
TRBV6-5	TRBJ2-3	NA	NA	CASSLQEGTDTQYF	TGTGCCAGCAGCCTTCAAGAGGGAACAGATACGCAGTATTTT
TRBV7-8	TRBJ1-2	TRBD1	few	CASSQGQGYGYTF	TGTGCCAGCAGCCAGGGACAGGGGTATGGCTACACCTTC
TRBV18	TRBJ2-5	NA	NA	CASSPPGQETQYF	TGTGCCAGCTCACCTCCAGGCCAAGAGACCCAGTACTTC
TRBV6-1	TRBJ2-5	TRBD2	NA	CASSEVIAGARETQYF	TGTGCCAGCAGTGAAGTGATAGCGGGAGCCCGAGAGACCCAGTACTTC
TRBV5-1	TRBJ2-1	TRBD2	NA	CASSSHPQTSGIVVNEQFF	TGCGCCAGCAGCTCCCACCCCCAGACTAGCGGGATTGTGGTAAATGAGCAGTTCTTC
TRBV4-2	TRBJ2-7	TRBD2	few	CASSQAALAGGQYEQYF	TGTGCCAGCAGCCAAGCCGCACTAGCGGGAGGACAATACGAGCAGTACTTC
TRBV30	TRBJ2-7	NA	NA	CAWSWSSTFYEQYF	TGTGCCTGGAGTTGGTCTAGCACCTTCTACGAGCAGTACTTC
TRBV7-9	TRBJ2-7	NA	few	CASSLEWDPYEQYF	TGTGCCAGCAGCTTAGAGTGGGACCCCTACGAGCAGTACTTC
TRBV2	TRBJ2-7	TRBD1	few	CASNAGTGYEQYF	TGTGCCAGCAATGCCGGGACAGGGTACGAGCAGTACTTC
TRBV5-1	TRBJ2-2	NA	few	CASSTASANTGELFF	TGCGCCAGCAGCACAGCAAGCGCGAACACCGGGGAGCTGTTTTTT
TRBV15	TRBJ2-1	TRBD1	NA	CATSGTDREQLSSYNEQFF	TGTGCCACCAGCGGAACTGACAGGGAACAGCTGAGCTCCTACAATGAGCAGTTCTTC
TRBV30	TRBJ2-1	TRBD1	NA	CAWSVGQGINEQFF	TGTGCCTGGAGTGTAGGACAGGGGATCAATGAGCAGTTCTTC
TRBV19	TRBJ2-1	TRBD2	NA	CASSITSGRASHLF	TGTGCCAGTAGTATAACTAGCGGGAGGGCCTCCCACCTCTTC
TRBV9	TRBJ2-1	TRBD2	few	CASSVGRTSGGRYNEQFF	TGTGCCAGCAGCGTAGGAAGGACTAGCGGGGGTCGGTACAATGAGCAGTTCTTC
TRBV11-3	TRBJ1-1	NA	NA	CASSLDTSTEAFF	TGTGCCAGCAGCTTAGATACTTCCACTGAAGCTTTCTTT
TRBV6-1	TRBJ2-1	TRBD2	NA	CASRGTRFSYNEQFF	TGTGCCAGCAGGGGGACTAGGTTCTCCTACAATGAGCAGTTCTTC
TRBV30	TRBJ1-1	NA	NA	CAWSVGLNTEAFF	TGTGCCTGGAGTGTTGGCCTGAACACTGAAGCTTTCTTT
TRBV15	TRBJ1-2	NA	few	CATSRGELSGYTF	TGTGCCACCAGCAGAGGAGAGCTAAGTGGCTACACCTTC